The 21 T cell receptor beta chains listed next were all sequenced from one sample in a study of cytomegalovirus exposure and HLA in healthy donors. Researchers ran the PCR with 60 Vbeta and 13 Jbeta primers. TCRdb's table, derived via immunoSEQ multiplex PCR, lists solely in-frame clones and lacks some. Among under 150,000 clones listed, roughly 80% were seen once. Sequencing was done on a sample of PBMCs. The receptor set was obtained from a male donor in good health and CMV-seronegative.

The chain combines TRBV7-9 with TRBJ1-1; a possible D gene is TRBD1 (5 bases). With 5 bases removed from V and 12 bases from J, the gap between germline ends came to 19 bases. The germline V gene has CDR1 SEHNR and CDR2 FQNEAQ (reference sequence). This CDR3 has 13 residues. Here the CDR3 DNA reads TGTGCCAGCAGCATAAGCGTCTTGGGGCTGCCTTTCTTT. Protein sequence: CASSISVLGLPFF.

The chain joins TRBV4-1 to TRBJ1-2; 8 positions match TRBD1. The CDR3 has 16 residues. V gave up 3 bases and J gave up 7 bases; unmatched junction bases: 13. Germline lookup yields CDR1 MGHRA and CDR2 YSYEKL. The CDR3 coding sequence is TGCGCCAGCAGCCACCGAAAAGGACAGGGACGGGCTGGCTACACCTTC. Its translation: CASSHRKGQGRAGYTF.

This chain uses TRBV6-4 with TRBJ2-1, with 9 bases identical to TRBD2. V shed 3 bases, J shed 5 bases, and the junction held 5 bases outside the gene matches. The CDR3 covers 15 residues. The germline V gene encodes CDR1 MRHNA and CDR2 SNTAGT. This CDR3 is CASSETTSGDNEQFF. The CDR3 bases are TGTGCCAGCAGTGAGACGACTAGCGGAGACAATGAGCAGTTCTTC.

The chain is built from TRBV25-1 and TRBJ2-3, with 12 bases aligning to TRBD2. The CDR3 is 17 residues long. Germline assignment: CDR1 MGHDK and CDR2 SYGVNS. The J segment lost 4 bases and the V segment lost 5 bases, leaving 10 bases of the junction unmatched. The CDR3 sequence is CASSKITTSGSPDTQYF. In DNA form, the CDR3 reads TGTGCCAGCAGTAAGATCACGACTAGCGGGAGCCCAGATACGCAGTATTTT.

V gene TRBV18 combines with J gene TRBJ1-5; TRBD1 matches 7 bases. The V segment lost 5 bases and the J segment 3 bases; nucleotides outside the gene matches: 4. The CDR3 runs to 14 residues. CDR1 KGHSH and CDR2 LQKENI come from the germline V gene. The CDR3 loop is CASSGDSPNQPQHF. The CDR3 nucleotides are TGTGCCAGCTCAGGGGACAGCCCCAATCAGCCCCAGCATTTT.

This clone was detected only once. This chain links TRBV19 with TRBJ1-2; 11 bases are a match to TRBD1. V lost 3 bases and J lost 4; bases outside the gene matches: 4. This CDR3 contains 15 residues. Germline V gene sequence: CDR1 LNHDA, CDR2 SQIVND (reference sequence). This chain's CDR3 is CASSIRTGGAYGYTF. CDR3 nucleotides: TGTGCCAGTAGTATCAGGACAGGGGGCGCCTATGGCTACACCTTC.

This clone was picked up a small number of times. The V and J genes are TRBV27 and TRBJ1-2, with 8 bases that match TRBD1. The V and J ends lost 5 bases and 8 bases, in that order; junction bases with no gene match: 13. This CDR3 has 15 residues. Germline CDR1 and CDR2: MNHEY and SMNVEV (reference sequence). In nucleotides, the CDR3 is TGTGCCAGCAGTCGCCAGCAGGGGGCGCAGTGGGGCTACACCTTC. This translates into CASSRQQGAQWGYTF.

The chain has TRBV7-2 and TRBJ2-3; 10 bases agree with TRBD2. The CDR3 has 17 amino acids. V lost 2 bases, J lost 4 bases, and 9 bases stayed unmatched. The germline gives CDR1 SGHTA, CDR2 FQGNSA. The CDR3, as DNA: TGTGCCAGCAGCTTACCCAGCGGGGGGGTCCCCCCAGATACGCAGTATTTT. It translates to CASSLPSGGVPPDTQYF.

The chain recombines TRBV6-5 with TRBJ2-7; the match to TRBD2 covers 7 bases. The CDR3 contains 14 residues. V shed 8 bases and J 2 bases; nucleotides not matched to a gene: 9. Per germline, CDR1 MNHEY and CDR2 SVGAGI. The CDR3 protein is CASFPRTRPYEQYF. As DNA, the CDR3 is TGTGCCAGCTTCCCGAGGACTAGACCCTACGAGCAGTACTTC.

J is TRBJ2-5 and V is TRBV5-5; D is unclear. Trimming took off 5 bases at V and 2 bases at J, with 10 bases between the two ends. CDR3 size: 13 residues. Germline CDR1 reads SGHKS; CDR2 reads YYEKEE (reference sequence). The CDR3 spells CASRQVDQETQYF. As DNA, the CDR3 is TGTGCCAGCAGGCAGGTGGATCAAGAGACCCAGTACTTC.

This clone showed up just a few times. The chain uses TRBV7-9 and TRBJ2-6; D is perhaps TRBD2 (7 bases). CDR3 length: 17 residues. Trimming cost V 1 base and J 0 bases, with 10 bases left between them. Germline values: CDR1 SEHNR, CDR2 FQNEAQ (reference sequence). For the CDR3, the DNA is TGTGCCAGCAGCTTAGAGGGGGGGGCCTCTGGGGCCAACGTCCTGACTTTC. Protein sequence: CASSLEGGASGANVLTF.

Concerning this clone itself: A read error may produce the germline difference seen at one junction end. The sample holds other DNA sequences that translate to the same CDR3. The V call is TRBV5-8, the J call TRBJ1-1, with TRBD1 as a possible D gene (5 bases). The length of the CDR3 is 17 residues. CDR1 is SGHTS, CDR2 YDEGEE, per germline. CDR3 coding DNA: TGTGCCAGCAGCCTCCGGGACTGGCAAAACATGAACACTGAAGCTTTCTTC. Residues: CASSLRDWQNMNTEAFF. The full variable domain, its missing parts supplied by reference TRBV5-8 and TRBJ1-1, is EAGVTQSPTHLIKTRGQQATLRCSPISGHTSVYWYQQALGLGLQFLLWYDEGEERNRGNFPPRFSGRQFPNYSSELNVNALELEDSALYLCASSLRDWQNMNTEAFFGQGTRLTVV.

This clone occurred a few times. The gene calls are TRBV28 and TRBJ2-3; D is possibly TRBD2 (5 bases). Germline CDR1 and CDR2: MDHEN and SYDVKM. Trimming took 5 bases from V and 0 from J, leaving 18 bases between them. The CDR3 sequence is 17 residues long. In nucleotides, the CDR3 is TGTGCCAGCAGTCCCCCGGGGTTCGTGGGGAGCACAGATACGCAGTATTTT. Translation gives CASSPPGFVGSTDTQYF. Using reference TRBV28 and TRBJ2-3 for the parts outside the CDR3, the full variable domain is DVKVTQSSRYLVKRTGEKVFLECVQDMDHENMFWYRQDPGLGLRLIYFSYDVKMKEKGDIPEGYSVSREKKERFSLILESASTNQTSMYLCASSPPGFVGSTDTQYFGPGTRLTVL.

The chain is built from TRBV6-6 and TRBJ2-7; D unclear. CDR1 and CDR2 (germline): MNHNY, SVGAGI (reference sequence). Trimming left V 0 bases short and J 6 bases short, with 6 bases between. The length of the CDR3 is 12 residues. In DNA, the CDR3 is TGTGCCAGCAGTTACTCTTCAGTCGAGCAGTACTTC. This codes for CASSYSSVEQYF.

This clone was seen only a few times. This chain links TRBV6-5 with TRBJ2-1, with TRBD2 as a possible D gene (6 bases). V shed 4 bases and J shed 9 bases, with 13 bases lying between them. CDR3 length equals 13 residues. Germline CDR1 reads MNHEY; CDR2 reads SVGAGI. The CDR3 nucleotides read TGTGCCAGCAGTTTTTCTAGCGTTGTTGAGCAGTTCTTC. Protein sequence: CASSFSSVVEQFF.

The chain couples TRBV4-2 to TRBJ2-2, with 10 bases that match TRBD2. This CDR3 spans 18 amino acids. The germline V gene encodes CDR1 LGHNA and CDR2 YNFKEQ. Trimming at V came to 4 bases and at J to 4 bases, leaving 12 bases not matched to a gene. In DNA form, the CDR3 reads TGTGCCAGCAGCCCCCATGTAGCGGGGGGACTAACCACCGGGGAGCTGTTTTTT. This encodes CASSPHVAGGLTTGELFF.

The chain has TRBV7-2 and TRBJ1-2; D unresolved. Germline CDR1 is SGHTA and CDR2 is FQGNSA. This CDR3 comprises 12 residues. Trimming took off 7 bases at V and 5 bases at J, with 11 bases between the two ends. The CDR3 loop reads CASTKQAYGYTF. CDR3 DNA sequence: TGTGCCAGCACCAAGCAGGCGTATGGCTACACCTTC. The complete variable domain, with remaining parts taken from reference TRBV7-2 and TRBJ1-2, reads GAGVSQSPSNKVTEKGKDVELRCDPISGHTALYWYRQSLGQGLEFLIYFQGNSAPDKSGLPSDRFSAERTGGSVSTLTIQRTQQEDSAVYLCASTKQAYGYTFGSGTRLTVV.

About this clone itself: At one boundary the junction diverges from the germline segment, which might be a read error. The rearrangement joins TRBV5-6 to TRBJ2-4; 8 bases line up with TRBD2. The germline V gene has CDR1 SGHDT and CDR2 YYEEEE. The CDR3 runs to 15 residues. The CDR3 sequence is CASRKSGGAKNSQYF. DNA of the CDR3: TGTGCCAGCAGGAAGAGCGGGGGCGCCAAAAACAGTCAGTACTTC.

This clone showed up just a few times. The rearrangement joins TRBV29-1 to TRBJ1-2; 8 bases agree with TRBD1. V lost 7 bases and J lost 4; bases outside the gene matches: 8. This CDR3 region has 13 residues. The germline V gene has CDR1 SQVTM and CDR2 ANQGSEA. CDR3 DNA: TGCAGCGCCGGACAGGGTTCGGGCTATGGCTACACCTTC. This gives the protein CSAGQGSGYGYTF.

CDR3 nucleotides: TGTGCCTGGGGTTCCCCTTGGACAGGGAGCTACGAGCAGTACTTC. The encoded protein is CAWGSPWTGSYEQYF. The chain has TRBV30 and TRBJ2-7, with 8 bases lining up with TRBD1. J gave up 3 bases and V 5 bases, and 12 bases lay outside the gene matches. The CDR3 runs 15 residues. The germline V gene encodes CDR1 GTSNPN and CDR2 SVGIG (reference sequence).

The gene calls are TRBV6-6 and TRBJ2-3; D possibly corresponds to TRBD1 (6 bases). V was pared by 2 bases and J by 0 bases, with 9 bases between. Per the germline V gene, CDR1 is MNHNY and CDR2 is SVGAGI (reference sequence). The CDR3 loop spans 15 amino acids. The CDR3 loop reads CASSYVGTSTDTQYF. CDR3 in DNA: TGTGCCAGCAGTTACGTGGGGACAAGCACAGATACGCAGTATTTT.